The 20 T cell receptor beta chains below come from one sample, sequenced in a study of blood T cell repertoires in COVID-19. Libraries were prepared by immunoSEQ multiplex PCR; TCRdb keeps only in-frame clonotypes and omits some of them. The data show 180,000 or so clones, 81% seen once. The sample consisted of peripheral blood. These receptors were taken from a woman in her thirties or forties with COVID-19, enrolled during active disease.

The CDR3 region is CASTVYSTGELFF. Written as DNA, the CDR3 is TGCGCCAGCACTGTTTATAGCACCGGGGAGCTGTTTTTT. V and J are TRBV5-1 and TRBJ2-2; no reliable D call. This CDR3 is 13 amino acids long. In germline, CDR1 is SGHRS, CDR2 YFSETQ. The V gene lost 6 bases and the J gene lost 4 bases, with 10 bases spanning the gap. The whole variable domain, remainder taken from reference TRBV5-1 and TRBJ2-2, is KAGVTQTPRYLIKTRGQQVTLSCSPISGHRSVSWYQQTPGQGLQFLFEYFSETQRNKGNFPGRFSGRQFSNSRSEMNVSTLELGDSALYLCASTVYSTGELFFGEGSRLTVL.

With respect to this clone: At the DNA level, this CDR3 is encoded by other sequences in the same sample as well. The rearrangement joins TRBV7-3 to TRBJ2-1; 11 bases agree with TRBD2. The J segment lost 4 bases and the V segment lost 6 bases, leaving 2 bases of the junction unmatched. The CDR3 is made up of 14 amino acids. Germline CDR1 reads SGHTA; CDR2 reads FQGTGA. CDR3 nucleotide sequence: TGTGCCAGCAGTCTAGCGGGGGGTTACAATGAGCAGTTCTTC. Its translation: CASSLAGGYNEQFF.

The chain employs TRBV19 and TRBJ1-5; D is perhaps TRBD1 (6 bases). The CDR3 covers 14 residues. The V gene's germline CDR1 is LNHDA and CDR2 SQIVND (reference sequence). The germline V and J ends were trimmed by 9 bases and 0 bases, with 12 bases remaining between them. CDR3 amino acids: CASWWTDSNQPQHF. Written as DNA, the CDR3 is TGTGCCAGCTGGTGGACAGATAGCAATCAGCCCCAGCATTTT.

In this sample, this clone turned up a few times. CDR3: CASSPGLADSYNEQFF. The CDR3, as DNA: TGTGCCAGCTCACCGGGACTAGCGGACTCCTACAATGAGCAGTTCTTC. The genes are TRBV18 and TRBJ2-1, with 11 bases matching TRBD2. Germline loops: CDR1 KGHSH, CDR2 LQKENI. The CDR3 sequence is 16 residues long. Trimming took 3 bases from V and 0 from J; bases not matched to a gene: 1. Using reference TRBV18 and TRBJ2-1 for the parts outside the CDR3, the full variable domain is NAGVMQNPRHLVRRRGQEARLRCSPMKGHSHVYWYRQLPEEGLKFMVYLQKENIIDESGMPKERFSAEFPKEGPSILRIQQVVRGDSAAYFCASSPGLADSYNEQFFGPGTRLTVL.

The chain combines TRBV9 with TRBJ2-1, with D maybe TRBD1 (6 bases). The CDR3 has 16 amino acids. Germline V gives CDR1 SGDLS, CDR2 YYNGEE. Trimming shortened V by 0 bases and J by 2 bases, and 12 bases separated the two germline ends. This CDR3 is CASSVVGTPTYNEQFF. In DNA form, the CDR3 reads TGTGCCAGCAGCGTAGTGGGGACACCGACCTACAATGAGCAGTTCTTC.

The chain uses TRBV7-2 and TRBJ2-1, with TRBD2 matching over 8 bases. The V gene's germline CDR1 is SGHTA and CDR2 FQGNSA. The junction had 8 bases not matched to a gene; V was cut back by 1 base and J by 0 bases. The CDR3 contains 18 residues. CDR3 loop: CASSLVSAGASSYNEQFF. The CDR3 DNA reads as TGTGCCAGCAGCTTAGTATCAGCGGGGGCCAGCTCCTACAATGAGCAGTTCTTC.

This clone was observed a few times. The chain links TRBV4-1 to TRBJ1-2, with TRBD1 as a possible D gene (6 bases). Trimming pared 3 bases from V and 4 bases from J, leaving 15 bases between. The CDR3 loop spans 15 amino acids. Germline CDR1 is MGHRA and CDR2 is YSYEKL. The CDR3 loop reads CASSQDLGTFYGYTF. CDR3 sequence (DNA): TGCGCCAGCAGCCAGGATCTTGGGACATTCTATGGCTACACCTTC.

This clone occurred a few times. The chain joins TRBV24-1 to TRBJ1-4, with TRBD1 matching 7 bases. V shed 3 bases, J shed 7 bases, and the junction held 7 bases outside the gene matches. CDR1 is KGHDR, CDR2 SFDVKD, per germline. The CDR3 is 15 residues long. CDR3 sequence (DNA): TGTGCCACCAGTGATCCCGTGGACAGGCCTGAAAAACTGTTTTTT. This translates into CATSDPVDRPEKLFF.

The chain recombines TRBV30 with TRBJ2-7; 7 bases agree with TRBD1. Per the germline V gene, CDR1 is GTSNPN and CDR2 is SVGIG (reference sequence). The CDR3 spans 13 residues. J was trimmed by 2 bases and V by 3 bases; bases with no gene match: 4. The CDR3 sequence is CAWSPGTAYEQYF. The CDR3, as DNA: TGTGCCTGGAGCCCCGGGACAGCCTACGAGCAGTACTTC.

The gene calls are TRBV28 and TRBJ1-5; TRBD1 matches at 8 bases. Germline V gene lookup returns CDR1 MDHEN and CDR2 SYDVKM. V dropped 3 bases and J dropped 8; count of bases not matched to a gene: 6. The CDR3 is 14 residues long. The CDR3 loop is CASSFRTGRKPQHF. The CDR3 DNA reads as TGTGCCAGCAGTTTCCGGACAGGGCGAAAGCCCCAGCATTTT.

The chain combines TRBV24-1 with TRBJ2-7; the D gene is possibly TRBD1 (5 bases). Looked up from germline, CDR1 is KGHDR and CDR2 is SFDVKD. With 0 bases removed from V and 7 bases from J, the gap between germline ends came to 9 bases. The CDR3 has 13 amino acids. The CDR3: CATSDLDRREQYF. The CDR3 nucleotides read TGTGCCACCAGTGATTTGGACAGACGGGAGCAGTACTTC.

V and J are TRBV7-2 and TRBJ2-1; TRBD2 might be the D (6 bases). Trimming removed 5 bases from V and 4 bases from J, with 21 bases in between. Germline loops: CDR1 SGHTA, CDR2 FQGNSA. The CDR3 runs to 17 residues. In DNA, the CDR3 is TGTGCCAGCAGCACCCCACCGGGGGAGGAAGGTTACAATGAGCAGTTCTTC. Amino acid sequence: CASSTPPGEEGYNEQFF.

This chain joins TRBV10-3 and TRBJ2-1; 9 bases are a match to TRBD1. V was clipped by 6 bases and J by 0 bases; unmatched bases: 6. Germline V CDR1 and CDR2: ENHRY, SYGVKD. This CDR3 has 16 amino acids. The CDR3 DNA reads as TGTGCCATCAGGAGAACAGGGGGCAGCTCCTACAATGAGCAGTTCTTC. Residues: CAIRRTGGSSYNEQFF.

The gene calls are TRBV3-1 (or the pseudogene TRBV3-2) and TRBJ2-7; no firm D call. Germline loops: CDR1 LGHDT, CDR2 YNNKEL (reference sequence). V lost 1 base to trimming and J lost 9 bases, with 16 bases between them. CDR3 length: 14 amino acids. CDR3 protein: CASSQGQPGIGQYF. For the CDR3, the DNA is TGTGCCAGCAGCCAAGGCCAGCCAGGAATCGGGCAGTACTTC.

This sequence joins TRBV7-9 and TRBJ1-1; tentatively, D is TRBD1 (5 bases). This CDR3 comprises 12 residues. Trimming cost V 6 bases and J 4 bases, with 9 bases left between them. CDR1 and CDR2 from the germline V gene are SEHNR and FQNEAQ (reference sequence). CDR3 sequence: CASRWGGTEAFF. The DNA for the CDR3 is TGTGCCAGCAGATGGGGGGGCACTGAAGCTTTCTTT.

This clone has a handful of counts. The chain employs TRBV19 and TRBJ2-3; 10 bases fit TRBD2. This CDR3 region has 15 residues. CDR1 is LNHDA and CDR2 is SQIVND in the germline V gene (reference sequence). V trimming: 3 bases; J trimming: 3 bases; junction bases outside the gene matches: 3. The CDR3 spells CASSIGAGGTDTQYF. In nucleotides, the CDR3 is TGTGCCAGTAGTATTGGAGCGGGAGGGACAGATACGCAGTATTTT. Combining the CDR3 with reference TRBV19 and TRBJ2-3 gives the whole variable domain DGGITQSPKYLFRKEGQNVTLSCEQNLNHDAMYWYRQDPGQGLRLIYYSQIVNDFQKGDIAEGYSVSREKKESFPLTVTSAQKNPTAFYLCASSIGAGGTDTQYFGPGTRLTVL.

The V and J genes are TRBV28 and TRBJ2-5; perhaps TRBD2 as D (6 bases). This CDR3 comprises 15 residues. CDR1 MDHEN and CDR2 SYDVKM come from the germline V gene. The germline V and J ends were trimmed by 6 bases and 6 bases, with 20 bases remaining between them. The CDR3 nucleotides are TGTGCCAGCAGCGAGGCCGGGACTGCAAGTAAGACCCAGTACTTC. This translates into CASSEAGTASKTQYF. The entire variable domain, with the rest obtained from reference TRBV28 and TRBJ2-5, is as follows: DVKVTQSSRYLVKRTGEKVFLECVQDMDHENMFWYRQDPGLGLRLIYFSYDVKMKEKGDIPEGYSVSREKKERFSLILESASTNQTSMYLCASSEAGTASKTQYFGPGTRLLVL.

This clone was recorded only once. The chain links TRBV2 to TRBJ2-7; 14 nucleotides line up with TRBD2. This CDR3 comprises 18 residues. Looked up from germline, CDR1 is SNHLY and CDR2 is FYNNEI. V was clipped by 4 bases and J by 3 bases; unmatched bases: 11. The CDR3 protein is CASSGGGLAGDPHYEQYF. CDR3 in DNA: TGTGCCAGCAGTGGGGGGGGACTAGCGGGAGATCCCCACTACGAGCAGTACTTC.

The V gene is TRBV11-2, the J gene TRBJ2-2, with 12 bases matching TRBD2. V gave up 5 bases and J gave up 5 bases; unmatched junction bases: 6. The CDR3 is 16 residues long. Germline CDR1 and CDR2: SGHAT and FQNNGV. DNA for the CDR3: TGTGCCAGCAGCCTACTAGCGGGGGGCAGGACCGGGGAGCTGTTTTTT. Encoded protein: CASSLLAGGRTGELFF.

This clone was observed once. This rearrangement joins TRBV24-1 to TRBJ2-5, with 15 nucleotides matching TRBD2. CDR3 length equals 17 residues. Germline V CDR1 and CDR2: KGHDR, SFDVKD. J lost 1 base, V lost 4 bases, and 3 bases had no gene match. CDR3 sequence: CATSDQGLAGGQETQYF. The CDR3 DNA is TGTGCCACCAGTGACCAGGGACTAGCGGGGGGCCAAGAGACCCAGTACTTC.